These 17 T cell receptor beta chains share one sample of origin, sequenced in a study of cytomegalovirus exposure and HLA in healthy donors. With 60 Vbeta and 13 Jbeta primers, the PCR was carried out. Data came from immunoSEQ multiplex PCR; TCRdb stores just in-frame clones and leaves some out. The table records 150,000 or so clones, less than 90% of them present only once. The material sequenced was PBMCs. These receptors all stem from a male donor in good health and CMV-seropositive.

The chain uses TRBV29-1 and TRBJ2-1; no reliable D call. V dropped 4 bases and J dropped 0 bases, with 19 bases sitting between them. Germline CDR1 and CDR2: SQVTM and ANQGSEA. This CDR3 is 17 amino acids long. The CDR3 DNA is TGCAGCGTTGCCCCTTTTTTGAGCGCGAGCTCCTACAATGAGCAGTTCTTC. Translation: CSVAPFLSASSYNEQFF.

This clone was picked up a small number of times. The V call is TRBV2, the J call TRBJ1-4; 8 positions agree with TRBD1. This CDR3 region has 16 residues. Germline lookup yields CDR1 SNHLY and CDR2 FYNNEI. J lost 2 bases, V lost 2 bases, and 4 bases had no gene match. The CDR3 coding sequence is TGTGCCAGCAGTGAATACTGGACAGGGACTAATGAAAAACTGTTTTTT. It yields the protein CASSEYWTGTNEKLFF.

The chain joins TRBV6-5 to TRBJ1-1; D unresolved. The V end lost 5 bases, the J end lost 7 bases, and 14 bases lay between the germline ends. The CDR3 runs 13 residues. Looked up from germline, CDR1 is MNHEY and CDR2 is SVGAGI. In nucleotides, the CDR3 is TGTGCCAGCAGTCCCCCTGAAAGACTTGAAGCTTTCTTT. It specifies CASSPPERLEAFF.

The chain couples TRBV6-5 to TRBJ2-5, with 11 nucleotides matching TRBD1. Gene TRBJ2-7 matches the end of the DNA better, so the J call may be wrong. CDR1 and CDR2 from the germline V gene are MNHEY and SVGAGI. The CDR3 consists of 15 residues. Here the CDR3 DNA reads TGTGCCAGCAGTTACGAAGGGACAGGGGGTCTCGAGCAGTACTTC. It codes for CASSYEGTGGLEQYF.

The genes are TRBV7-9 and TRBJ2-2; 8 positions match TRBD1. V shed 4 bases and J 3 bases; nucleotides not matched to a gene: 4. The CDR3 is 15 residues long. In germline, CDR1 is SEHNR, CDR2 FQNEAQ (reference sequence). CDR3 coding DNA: TGTGCCAGCAGCTATACGGACAGGGACACCGGGGAGCTGTTTTTT. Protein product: CASSYTDRDTGELFF.

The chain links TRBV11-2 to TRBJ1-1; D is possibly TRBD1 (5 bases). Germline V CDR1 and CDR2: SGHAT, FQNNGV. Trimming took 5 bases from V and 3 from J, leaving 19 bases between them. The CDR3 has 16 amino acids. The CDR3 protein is CASSGRGGVGDTEAFF. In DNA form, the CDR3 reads TGTGCCAGCAGCGGGAGGGGTGGGGTGGGGGACACTGAAGCTTTCTTT.

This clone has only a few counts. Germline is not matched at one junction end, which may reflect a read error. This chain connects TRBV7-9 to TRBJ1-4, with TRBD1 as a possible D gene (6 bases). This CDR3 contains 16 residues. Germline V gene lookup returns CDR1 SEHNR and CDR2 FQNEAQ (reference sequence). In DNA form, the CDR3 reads TGTTCCAGCAGTTCCTTCTTAGCAGGGGATAATGAAAAACTGTTTTTT. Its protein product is CSSSSFLAGDNEKLFF.

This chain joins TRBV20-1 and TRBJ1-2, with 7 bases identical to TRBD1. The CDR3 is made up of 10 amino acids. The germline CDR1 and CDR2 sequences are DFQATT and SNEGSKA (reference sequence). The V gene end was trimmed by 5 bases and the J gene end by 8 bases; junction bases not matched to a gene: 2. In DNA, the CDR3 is TGCAGTGCTGCGGACAGGGGCTACACCTTC. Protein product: CSAADRGYTF.

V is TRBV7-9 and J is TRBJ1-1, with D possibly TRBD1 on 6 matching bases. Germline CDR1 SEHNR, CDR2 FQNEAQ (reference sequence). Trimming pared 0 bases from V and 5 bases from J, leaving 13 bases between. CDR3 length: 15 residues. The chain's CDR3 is CASSLATPGVTEAFF. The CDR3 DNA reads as TGTGCCAGCAGCTTAGCGACTCCAGGGGTGACTGAAGCTTTCTTT.

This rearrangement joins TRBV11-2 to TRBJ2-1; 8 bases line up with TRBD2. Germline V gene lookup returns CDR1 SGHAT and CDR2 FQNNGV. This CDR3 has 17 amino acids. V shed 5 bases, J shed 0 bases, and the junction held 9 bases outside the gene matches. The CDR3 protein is CASSPRLAFYSYNEQFF. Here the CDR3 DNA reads TGTGCCAGCAGCCCAAGACTAGCGTTTTACTCCTACAATGAGCAGTTCTTC.

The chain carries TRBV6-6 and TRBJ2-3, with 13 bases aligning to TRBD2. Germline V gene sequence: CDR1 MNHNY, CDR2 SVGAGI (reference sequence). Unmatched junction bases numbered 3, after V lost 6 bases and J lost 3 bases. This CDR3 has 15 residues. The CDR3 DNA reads TGTGCCAGCAGGGTGACTAGCGGGAGGACAGATACGCAGTATTTT. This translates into CASRVTSGRTDTQYF.

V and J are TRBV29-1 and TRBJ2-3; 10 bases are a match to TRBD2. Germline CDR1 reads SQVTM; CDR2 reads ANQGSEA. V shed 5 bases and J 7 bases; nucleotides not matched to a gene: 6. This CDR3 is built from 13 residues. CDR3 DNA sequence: TGCAGCGTTCCTAGCGGGAGTGGCAATACGCAGTATTTT. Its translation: CSVPSGSGNTQYF.

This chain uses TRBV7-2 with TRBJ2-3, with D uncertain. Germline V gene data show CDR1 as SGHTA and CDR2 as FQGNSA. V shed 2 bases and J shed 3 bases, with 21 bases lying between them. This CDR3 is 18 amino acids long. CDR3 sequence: CASSLIRGATRTTDTQYF. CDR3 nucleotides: TGTGCCAGCAGCTTAATCCGCGGAGCTACAAGAACAACAGATACGCAGTATTTT.

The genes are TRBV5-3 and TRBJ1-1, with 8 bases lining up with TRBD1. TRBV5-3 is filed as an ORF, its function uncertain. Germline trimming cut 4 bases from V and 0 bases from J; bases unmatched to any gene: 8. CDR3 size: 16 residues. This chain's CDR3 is CARSVPHRGMNTEAFF. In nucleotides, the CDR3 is TGTGCCAGAAGCGTGCCTCACAGGGGGATGAACACTGAAGCTTTCTTT.

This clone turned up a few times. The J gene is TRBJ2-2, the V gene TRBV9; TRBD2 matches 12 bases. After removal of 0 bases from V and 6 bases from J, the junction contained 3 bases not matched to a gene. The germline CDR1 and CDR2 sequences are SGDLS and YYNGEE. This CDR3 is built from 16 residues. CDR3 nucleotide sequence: TGTGCCAGCAGCGTAGGACTAGCGGGAGTCGCCGGGGAGCTGTTTTTT. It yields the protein CASSVGLAGVAGELFF. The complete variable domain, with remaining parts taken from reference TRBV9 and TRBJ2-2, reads DSGVTQTPKHLITATGQRVTLRCSPRSGDLSVYWYQQSLDQGLQFLIQYYNGEERAKGNILERFSAQQFPDLHSELNLSSLELGDSALYFCASSVGLAGVAGELFFGEGSRLTVL.

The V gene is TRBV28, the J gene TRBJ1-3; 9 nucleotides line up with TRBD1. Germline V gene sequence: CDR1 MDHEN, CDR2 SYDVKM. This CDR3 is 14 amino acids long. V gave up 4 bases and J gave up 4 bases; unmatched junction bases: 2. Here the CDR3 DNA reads TGTGCCAGCAGTTGGGACAGGGTGGGAAACACCATATATTTT. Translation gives CASSWDRVGNTIYF.

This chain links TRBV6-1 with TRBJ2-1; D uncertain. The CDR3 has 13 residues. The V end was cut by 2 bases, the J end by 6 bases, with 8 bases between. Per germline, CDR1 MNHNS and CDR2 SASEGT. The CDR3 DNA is TGTGCCAGCAGTGAACCAGCAGGCAATGAGCAGTTCTTC. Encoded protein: CASSEPAGNEQFF.